This TCR beta chain was sequenced during a study of early T cells in non-severe SARS-CoV-2 infection. General study findings and limits: Private and CD4 specificities were missed by VDJdb matching, skewed to anti-spike CD8.

This clonotype showed up many times. Its antigen is unidentified. TCRdb analysed the 5' RACE reads with MiXCR anew, one entry per CDR3 protein. The sample lists tens of thousands of distinct CDR3 sequences, more than 10% occurring once. The source material was whole blood. The source of this sequence is an adult who was a healthcare worker with PCR-confirmed SARS-CoV-2 infection or an uninfected control (not recorded which).

CDR3 region: CASSLGTNNEQFF. The CDR3 nucleotides are TGTGCCAGCAGCTTAGGTACAAACAATGAGCAGTTCTTC. This sequence joins TRBV7-6 and TRBJ2-1; D is unresolved. Between the trimmed V and J ends, which lost 1 base and 5 bases, there was a span of 6 bases. The CDR3 has 13 residues. Germline CDR1 SGHVS, CDR2 FNYEAQ. The full variable domain, in which reference TRBV7-6 and TRBJ2-1 provide the parts outside the CDR3, is GAGVSQSPRYKVTKRGQDVALRCDPISGHVSLYWYRQALGQGPEFLTYFNYEAQQDKSGLPNDRFSAERPEGSISTLTIQRTEQRDSAMYRCASSLGTNNEQFFGPGTRLTVL.